The 2 T cell receptor beta chains below were found in one sample sequenced in a study of blood T cell repertoires in COVID-19. Repertoires were generated with immunoSEQ multiplex PCR, while TCRdb's copy carries only in-frame clones and drops some. The sample consists of about 73,000 clones, around 80% of them appearing once. Sequenced: peripheral blood. These receptors all stem from a man over 45 with active COVID-19.

This chain joins TRBV19 and TRBJ1-2; 8 nucleotides match TRBD1. Per germline, CDR1 LNHDA and CDR2 SQIVND (reference sequence). This CDR3 is built from 14 residues. The junction had 7 bases not matched to a gene; V was cut back by 7 bases and J by 3 bases. CDR3 nucleotides: TGTGCCAGTACCCAGGACAGGGCTGACTATGGCTACACCTTC. Translating gives CASTQDRADYGYTF.

This chain uses TRBV5-4 with TRBJ1-1, with D uncertain. Germline CDR1 SGHNT, CDR2 YYREEE (reference sequence). There are 13 residues in the CDR3. Trimming took off 4 bases at V and 1 base at J, with 8 bases between the two ends. Here the CDR3 DNA reads TGTGCCAGCAGCCCTACGAGGAACACTGAAGCTTTCTTT. The encoded protein is CASSPTRNTEAFF.